A selection of T cell receptor beta chains follows, all from one sample in a study of T cell changes during pregnancy in multiple sclerosis. Method: immunoSEQ multiplex PCR; TCRdb's copy keeps in-frame clones and lacks some. The sample has roughly 76,000 clones, approximately 91% seen once. The sample was CD4+ T cells from peripheral blood mononuclear cells, taken after pregnancy. These receptors were taken from a female donor with multiple sclerosis, enrolled in a pregnancy study. Both conserved end residues are part of each CDR3. A D gene is named only where the DNA matches it firmly.

D gene,V gene,J gene,CDR3 protein
TRBD1,TRBV7-6,TRBJ2-7,CASSARQGLNYEQYF
NA,TRBV7-9,TRBJ2-1,CASSLWKGGGETYNEQFF
NA,TRBV7-9,TRBJ2-5,CASSAARYQETQYF
TRBD1,TRBV2,TRBJ1-5,CASSPPGQGNNQPQHF
NA,TRBV28,TRBJ2-1,CASSLLTVPYNEQFF
NA,TRBV6-1,TRBJ2-6,CASRNRVAGANVLTF
TRBD2,TRBV7-2,TRBJ2-1,CASSLAGTSGHNEQFF
TRBD1,TRBV19,TRBJ1-2,CAVKGQGSYGYTF
TRBD1,TRBV29-1,TRBJ1-3,CSVGGLTGNTIYF
NA,TRBV10-2,TRBJ1-5,CASSETSRAKQPQHF
NA,TRBV2,TRBJ1-2,CASSDQGEPGHGYTF